This T cell receptor (beta chain) was obtained from a study of blood T cell repertoires in COVID-19. Whole-study context: Material from acute and convalescent COVID-19 was sourced from the United States, Italy and Spain.

V shed 1 base and J 1 base; nucleotides not matched to a gene: 4. The length of the CDR3 is 16 residues. Germline V gives CDR1 LGHDT, CDR2 YNNKEL (reference sequence). The assay was immunoSEQ multiplex PCR, and TCRdb's table has in-frame clones only and misses some. The profile covers roughly 360,000 clones, with over 65% appearing a single time and 0.85% to 1.3% taken by the ten largest. Sequencing was carried out using peripheral blood. The clonotype comes from a human donor with acute or convalescent COVID-19. The donor label of this sample is uncertain. The chain couples TRBV3-1 (or the pseudogene TRBV3-2) to TRBJ2-5, with TRBD2 identical over 9 bases. The CDR3 sequence: CASSQALAGSQETQYF. CDR3 DNA: TGTGCCAGCAGCCAAGCCCTAGCGGGGTCCCAAGAGACCCAGTACTTC.